The entry below gives a single T cell receptor beta chain sequence along with its context. This record belongs to a study of blood T cell repertoires in COVID-19. Overall study: There were acute and convalescent COVID-19 samples, and they came from the United States, Italy and Spain.

CDR3 length: 16 amino acids. CDR1 and CDR2 from the germline V gene are LNHDA and SQIVND (reference sequence). V lost 2 bases and J lost 10; bases outside the gene matches: 11. Methods used by the authors: It was from reference gene primer amplification that nucleated cell counts were estimated. The table came from immunoSEQ multiplex PCR; TCRdb's copy has only in-frame clones and leaves some out. From that table come the V and J calls and clone size; the DNA was used to work out D and trimming. This table has tens of thousands of clones, roughly 88% appearing once. This rearrangement joins TRBV19 to TRBJ2-1; 10 nucleotides align to TRBD2. Sequencing used peripheral blood. This sequence originates from a human donor in a cohort sampled during active COVID-19. CDR3 protein: CASSIQLAGASGEQFF. CDR3 in DNA: TGTGCCAGTAGTATACAGCTAGCGGGAGCCTCGGGCGAGCAGTTCTTC.